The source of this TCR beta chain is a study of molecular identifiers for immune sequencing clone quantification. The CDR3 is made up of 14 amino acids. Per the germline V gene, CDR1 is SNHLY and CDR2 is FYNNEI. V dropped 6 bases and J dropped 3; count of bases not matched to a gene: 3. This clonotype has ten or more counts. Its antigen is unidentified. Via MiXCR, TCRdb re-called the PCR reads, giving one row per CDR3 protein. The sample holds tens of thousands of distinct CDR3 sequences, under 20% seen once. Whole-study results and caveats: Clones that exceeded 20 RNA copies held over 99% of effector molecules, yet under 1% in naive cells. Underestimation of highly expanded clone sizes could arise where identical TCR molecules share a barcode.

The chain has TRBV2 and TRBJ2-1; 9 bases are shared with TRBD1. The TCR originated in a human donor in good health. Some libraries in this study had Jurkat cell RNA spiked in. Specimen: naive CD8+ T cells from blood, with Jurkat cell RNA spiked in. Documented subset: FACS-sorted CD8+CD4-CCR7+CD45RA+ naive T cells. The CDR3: CASRGTGSYNEQFF. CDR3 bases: TGTGCCAGCAGGGGGACAGGGAGCTACAATGAGCAGTTCTTC.